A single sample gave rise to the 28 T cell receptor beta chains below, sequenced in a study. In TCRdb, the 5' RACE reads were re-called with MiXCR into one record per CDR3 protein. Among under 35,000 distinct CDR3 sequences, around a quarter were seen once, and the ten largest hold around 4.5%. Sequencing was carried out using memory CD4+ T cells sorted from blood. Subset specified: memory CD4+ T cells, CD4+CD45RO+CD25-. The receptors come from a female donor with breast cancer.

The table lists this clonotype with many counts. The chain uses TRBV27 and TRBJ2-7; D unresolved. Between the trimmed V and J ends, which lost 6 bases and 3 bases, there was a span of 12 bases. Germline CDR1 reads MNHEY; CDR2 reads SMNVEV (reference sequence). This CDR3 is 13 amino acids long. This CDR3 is CASSLGSLYEQYF. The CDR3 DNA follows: TGTGCCAGCAGCCTAGGCAGCCTCTACGAGCAGTACTTC.

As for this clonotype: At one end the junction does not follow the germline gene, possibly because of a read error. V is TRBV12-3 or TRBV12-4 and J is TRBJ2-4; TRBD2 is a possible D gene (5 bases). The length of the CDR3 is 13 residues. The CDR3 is CASSPTEGNIQNF. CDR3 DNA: TGTGCCAGCAGCCCGACCGAGGGAAACATTCAGAACTTC.

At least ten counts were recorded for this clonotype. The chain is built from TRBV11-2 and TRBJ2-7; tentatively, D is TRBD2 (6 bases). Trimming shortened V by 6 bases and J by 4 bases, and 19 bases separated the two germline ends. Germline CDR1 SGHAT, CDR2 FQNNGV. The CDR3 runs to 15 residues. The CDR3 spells CASSPGGAGSYEQYF. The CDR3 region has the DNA TGTGCCAGCAGTCCTGGTGGGGCGGGGTCGTACGAGCAGTACTTC.

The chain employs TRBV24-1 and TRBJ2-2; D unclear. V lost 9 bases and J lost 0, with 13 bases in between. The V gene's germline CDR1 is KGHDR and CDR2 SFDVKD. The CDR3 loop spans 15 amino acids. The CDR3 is CATGLLGSNTGELFF. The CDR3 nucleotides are TGTGCCACCGGGCTTCTCGGGTCGAACACCGGGGAGCTGTTTTTT.

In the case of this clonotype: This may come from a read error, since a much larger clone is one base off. CDR3: CASSNGQGLYNEQIF. CDR3 bases: TGTGCCAGCAGTAACGGACAGGGACTCTACAATGAGCAGATCTTC. The V and J genes are TRBV6-2 or TRBV6-3 and TRBJ2-1; 8 bases are a match to TRBD1. This CDR3 has 15 amino acids. The germline V gene has CDR1 MNHEY and CDR2 SVGEGT.

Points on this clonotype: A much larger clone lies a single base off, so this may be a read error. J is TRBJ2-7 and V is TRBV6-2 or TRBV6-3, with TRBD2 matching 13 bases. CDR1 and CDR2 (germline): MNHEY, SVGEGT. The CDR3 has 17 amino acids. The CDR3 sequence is CASSYPTSGRPPYEKYF. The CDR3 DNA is TGTGCCAGCAGTTACCCGACTAGCGGGAGGCCACCCTACGAGAAGTACTTC.

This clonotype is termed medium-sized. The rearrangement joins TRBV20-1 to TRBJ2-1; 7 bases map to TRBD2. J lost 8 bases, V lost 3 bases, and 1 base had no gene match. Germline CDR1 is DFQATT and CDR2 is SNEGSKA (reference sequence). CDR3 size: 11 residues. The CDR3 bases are TGCAGTGCTAGCGGACTAGATGAGCAGTTCTTC. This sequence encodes CSASGLDEQFF.

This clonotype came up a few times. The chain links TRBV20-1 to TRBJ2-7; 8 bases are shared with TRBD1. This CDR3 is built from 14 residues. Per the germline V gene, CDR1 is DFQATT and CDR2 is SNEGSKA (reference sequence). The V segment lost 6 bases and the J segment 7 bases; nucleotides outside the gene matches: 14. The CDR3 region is CSARDRLRSGEQYF. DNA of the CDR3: TGCAGTGCACGGGACAGGCTACGTTCGGGAGAGCAGTACTTC.

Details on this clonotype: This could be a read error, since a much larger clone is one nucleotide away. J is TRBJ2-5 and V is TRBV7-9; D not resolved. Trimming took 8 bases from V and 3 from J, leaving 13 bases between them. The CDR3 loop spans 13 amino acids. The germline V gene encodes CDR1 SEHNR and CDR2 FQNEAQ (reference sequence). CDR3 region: CASGPLTEETQYF. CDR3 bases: TGTGCCAGCGGCCCTTTGACTGAAGAGACCCAGTACTTC.

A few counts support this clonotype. The CDR3 DNA follows: TGTGCCAGCAGCCAAGAAGGCGGGAACTCCTACAATGAGCAGTTCTTC. The encoded protein is CASSQEGGNSYNEQFF. V usage is TRBV9 and J usage is TRBJ2-1, with a tentative D call TRBD2 (6 bases). The CDR3 has 16 residues. The V end lost 4 bases, the J end lost 0 bases, and 14 bases lay between the germline ends. Looked up from germline, CDR1 is SGDLS and CDR2 is YYNGEE.

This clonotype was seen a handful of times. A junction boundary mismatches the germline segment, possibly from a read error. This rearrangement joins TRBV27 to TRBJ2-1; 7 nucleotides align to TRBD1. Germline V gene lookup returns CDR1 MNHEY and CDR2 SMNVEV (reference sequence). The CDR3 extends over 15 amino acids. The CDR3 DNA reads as TGTGCCAGCAATTTATCCGGGACAGCTTACAATGAGCAGTTCTTC. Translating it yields CASNLSGTAYNEQFF.

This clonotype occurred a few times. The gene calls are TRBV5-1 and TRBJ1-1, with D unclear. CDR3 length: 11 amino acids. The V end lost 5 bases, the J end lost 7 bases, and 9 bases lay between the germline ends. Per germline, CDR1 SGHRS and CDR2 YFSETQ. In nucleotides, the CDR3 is TGCGCCAGCAGACATGCAGATGAAGCTTTCTTT. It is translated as CASRHADEAFF.

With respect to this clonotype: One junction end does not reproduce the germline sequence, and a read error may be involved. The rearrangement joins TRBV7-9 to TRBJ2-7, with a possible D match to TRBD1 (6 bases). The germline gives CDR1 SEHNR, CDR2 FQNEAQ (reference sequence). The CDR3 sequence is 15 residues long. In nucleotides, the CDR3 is TGTGCCGGCAGCCCAACTGACAGGCGTCTTTACGAGCAGTACTTC. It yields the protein CAGSPTDRRLYEQYF.

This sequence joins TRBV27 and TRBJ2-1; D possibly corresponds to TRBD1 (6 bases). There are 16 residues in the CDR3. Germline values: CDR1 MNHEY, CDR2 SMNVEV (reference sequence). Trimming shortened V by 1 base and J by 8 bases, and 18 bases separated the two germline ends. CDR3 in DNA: TGTGCCAGCAGTTTATTTCAGGGGCGCCCGATGTATGAGCAGTTCTTC. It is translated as CASSLFQGRPMYEQFF.

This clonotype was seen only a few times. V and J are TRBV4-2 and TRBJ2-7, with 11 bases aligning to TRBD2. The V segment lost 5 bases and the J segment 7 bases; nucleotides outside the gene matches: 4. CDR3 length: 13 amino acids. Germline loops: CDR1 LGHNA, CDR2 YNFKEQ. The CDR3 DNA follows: TGTGCCAGCAGCTCTAGCGGGAGGAAAGAGCAGTACTTC. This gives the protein CASSSSGRKEQYF.

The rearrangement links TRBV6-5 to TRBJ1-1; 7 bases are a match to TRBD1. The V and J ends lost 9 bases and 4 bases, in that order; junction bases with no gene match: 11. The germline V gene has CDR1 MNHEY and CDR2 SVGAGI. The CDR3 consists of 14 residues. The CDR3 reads CASSEGAWGTEAFF. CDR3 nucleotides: TGTGCCAGTTCGGAGGGGGCCTGGGGCACTGAAGCTTTCTTT.

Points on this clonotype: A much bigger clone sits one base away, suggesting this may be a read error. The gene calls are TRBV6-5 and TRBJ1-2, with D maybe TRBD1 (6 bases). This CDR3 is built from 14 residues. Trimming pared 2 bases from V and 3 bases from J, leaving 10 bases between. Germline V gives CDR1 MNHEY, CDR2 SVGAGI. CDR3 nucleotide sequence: TGTGCCAGCAGTTACGCGGGGGGCTACTATGGCTACACCTTC. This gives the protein CASSYAGGYYGYTF.

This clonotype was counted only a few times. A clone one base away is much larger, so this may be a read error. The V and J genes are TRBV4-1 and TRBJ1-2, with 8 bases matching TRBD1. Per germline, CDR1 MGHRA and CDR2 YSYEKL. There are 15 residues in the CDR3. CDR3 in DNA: TGCGCCAGCAGCCATGACAGGGGCCGGGACTATGGCTACGCCTTC. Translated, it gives CASSHDRGRDYGYAF.

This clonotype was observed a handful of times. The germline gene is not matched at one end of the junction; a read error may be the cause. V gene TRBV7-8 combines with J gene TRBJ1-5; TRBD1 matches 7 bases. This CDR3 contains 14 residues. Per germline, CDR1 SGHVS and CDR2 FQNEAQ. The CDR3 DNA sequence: TGTACCAGCAGCCGGACAGGCATTAATCAGCCCCAGCATTTT. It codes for CTSSRTGINQPQHF. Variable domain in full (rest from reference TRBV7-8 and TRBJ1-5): GAGVSQSPRYKVAKRGQDVALRCDPISGHVSLFWYQQALGQGPEFLTYFQNEAQLDKSGLPSDRFFAERPEGSVSTLKIQRTQQEDSAVYLCTSSRTGINQPQHFGDGTRLSIL.

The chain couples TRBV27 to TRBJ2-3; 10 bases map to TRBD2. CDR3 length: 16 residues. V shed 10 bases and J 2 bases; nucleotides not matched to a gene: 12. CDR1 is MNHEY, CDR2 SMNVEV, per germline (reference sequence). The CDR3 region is CATKGASGGNTDTQYF. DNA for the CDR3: TGTGCCACCAAGGGGGCTAGCGGGGGCAACACAGATACGCAGTATTTT.

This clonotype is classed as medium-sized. CDR3 protein: CASRRDNEQFF. In DNA, the CDR3 is TGCGCCAGCAGACGTGACAATGAGCAGTTCTTC. This chain connects TRBV5-1 to TRBJ2-1; no definite D call. V shed 5 bases and J shed 5 bases, with 5 bases lying between them. The CDR3 is 11 amino acids. CDR1 and CDR2 from the germline V gene are SGHRS and YFSETQ.

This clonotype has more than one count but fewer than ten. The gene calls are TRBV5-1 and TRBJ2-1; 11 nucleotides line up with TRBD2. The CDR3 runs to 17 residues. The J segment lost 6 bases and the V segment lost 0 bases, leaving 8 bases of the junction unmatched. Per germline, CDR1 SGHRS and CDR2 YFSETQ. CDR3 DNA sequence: TGCGCCAGCAGCTTGGAGGCGTCTAGCGGGAGGTTCAATGAGCAGTTCTTC. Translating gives CASSLEASSGRFNEQFF.

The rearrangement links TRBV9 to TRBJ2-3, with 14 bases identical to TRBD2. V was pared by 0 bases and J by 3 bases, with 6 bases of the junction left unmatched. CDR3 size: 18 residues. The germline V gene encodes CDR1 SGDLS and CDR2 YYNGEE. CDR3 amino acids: CASSVERLAGGRTDTQYF. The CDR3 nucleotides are TGTGCCAGCAGCGTAGAGAGACTAGCGGGGGGGCGAACAGATACGCAGTATTTT.

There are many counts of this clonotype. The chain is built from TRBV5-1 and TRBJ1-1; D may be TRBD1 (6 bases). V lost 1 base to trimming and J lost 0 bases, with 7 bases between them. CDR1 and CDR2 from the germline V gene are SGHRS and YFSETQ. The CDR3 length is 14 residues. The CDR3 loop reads CASSLTGMNTEAFF. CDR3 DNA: TGCGCCAGCAGCTTGACAGGGATGAACACTGAAGCTTTCTTT.

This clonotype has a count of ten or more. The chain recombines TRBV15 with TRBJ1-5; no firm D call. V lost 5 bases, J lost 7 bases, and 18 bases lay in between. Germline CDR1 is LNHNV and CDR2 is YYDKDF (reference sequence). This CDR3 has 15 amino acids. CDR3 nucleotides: TGTGCCACCAGCGAAGCCGACGAGATTCAACAGCCCCAGCATTTT. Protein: CATSEADEIQQPQHF.

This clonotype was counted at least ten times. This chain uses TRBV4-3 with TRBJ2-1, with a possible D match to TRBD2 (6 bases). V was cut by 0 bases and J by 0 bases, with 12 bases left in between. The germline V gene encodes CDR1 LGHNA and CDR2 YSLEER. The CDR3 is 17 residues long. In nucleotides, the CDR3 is TGCGCCAGCAGCCAAGATCCGACGACTAGCTCCTACAATGAGCAGTTCTTC. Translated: CASSQDPTTSSYNEQFF.

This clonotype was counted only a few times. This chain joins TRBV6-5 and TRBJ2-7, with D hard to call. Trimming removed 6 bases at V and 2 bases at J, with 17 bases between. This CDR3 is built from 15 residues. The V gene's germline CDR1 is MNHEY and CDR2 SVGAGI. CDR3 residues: CASSVTGFKAYEQYF. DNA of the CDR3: TGTGCCAGCAGCGTTACCGGCTTTAAAGCCTACGAGCAGTACTTC.

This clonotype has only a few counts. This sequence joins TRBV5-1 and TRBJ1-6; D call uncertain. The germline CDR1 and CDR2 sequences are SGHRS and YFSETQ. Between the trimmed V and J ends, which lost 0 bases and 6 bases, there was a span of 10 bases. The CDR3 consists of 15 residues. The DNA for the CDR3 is TGCGCCAGCAGCTTGGTACCATTAACTAATTCACCCCTCCACTTT. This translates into CASSLVPLTNSPLHF.